The present TCR beta chain was sequenced within a study of blood T cell repertoires in COVID-19 (dated by TCRdb to about 2020). Regarding the complete study: Samples from collaborators originated in the United States, Italy and Spain and spanned both the acute and convalescent phases of COVID-19. The prospective study material was composed of cDNA or gDNA derived from T cells, B-cell-depleted T cells, or PBMCs. Deeply sampled blood TCRbeta repertoires from subjects exposed to, actively infected with, or recovered from COVID-19 were included in the dataset. The repertoires were released in a freely available public database meant as a resource for research on the immune response to SARS-CoV-2. The samples were drawn from the first 160 participants of the ongoing ImmuneRACE study and from 950 to 1,500 subjects provided by 6 global collaborators. Sample metadata almost always included a de-identified subject ID, COVID-19 status, age in years and sex. HLA class I and class II types, where available, came from metadata supplied by the sample provider rather than from assay-based typing. What the study reported, not specific to this receptor: How much clinical and demographic metadata was included differed by source and by participant, and the metadata was provided uncurated.

Concerning this clone: The antigen it binds to is not known. Nothing much larger sits one base from this clone, and base qualities are not available.

TCRbeta CDR3 regions were amplified from genomic DNA using the immunoSEQ Assay, a bias-controlled multiplex PCR. Processing in the source paper ran as follows. Within the assay, amplification of reference gene primers was used to estimate how many nucleated cells each sample contained. Sequence reads were collapsed and filtered to measure the absolute abundance of every unique TCRbeta CDR3 rearrangement. For each sample, productive Simpson clonality was calculated as the square root of Simpson's diversity index across productive rearrangements. TCRdb stores this immuneACCESS table with in-frame sequences only. Part of the clones is absent; in the studies checked, under half of the shortfall reflects unresolved V genes, and no reason is known for the rest. That table supplies the V and J calls and clone size; D and trimming were determined from the DNA. This sample comprises about 270,000 clones, around 90% of them detected only once. About 4% of the sample is held by the ten biggest clonotypes.

In the prospective study, participants were roughly 18 to 100 years old, resided in 24 geographic areas of the United States, and were enrolled through a virtual design. Cohort assignment in the prospective study relied on participant-reported clinical history from a screening survey and a study questionnaire. In the prospective study, whole blood, serum and a nasopharyngeal or oropharyngeal swab were collected from each participant by mobile phlebotomists. Prospective study participants could optionally give additional blood draws and questionnaires over a roughly 2-month period. Before DNA extraction, prospective study blood samples were shipped either frozen or at room temperature. CDR1 and CDR2 are read off the germline V gene as MDHEN and SYDVKM. Including the terminal cysteine and phenylalanine, the CDR3 comprises 13 residues. The only DNA kept is the CDR3, 39 bases in frame from the first base. V is pared back by 5 bases and J by 3 bases, with 8 bases lying between the germline termini.

The source of this sequence is a woman between 25 and 40 years old with acute COVID-19. This chain joins TRBV28 to TRBJ1-5; no D gene can be assigned with confidence. Sequences were obtained from PBMCs or T cells enriched from blood (not recorded which). The DNA sequence follows: TGTGCCAGCAGTACGGGGAACAATCAGCCCCAGCATTTT. Its protein is CASSTGNNQPQHF.